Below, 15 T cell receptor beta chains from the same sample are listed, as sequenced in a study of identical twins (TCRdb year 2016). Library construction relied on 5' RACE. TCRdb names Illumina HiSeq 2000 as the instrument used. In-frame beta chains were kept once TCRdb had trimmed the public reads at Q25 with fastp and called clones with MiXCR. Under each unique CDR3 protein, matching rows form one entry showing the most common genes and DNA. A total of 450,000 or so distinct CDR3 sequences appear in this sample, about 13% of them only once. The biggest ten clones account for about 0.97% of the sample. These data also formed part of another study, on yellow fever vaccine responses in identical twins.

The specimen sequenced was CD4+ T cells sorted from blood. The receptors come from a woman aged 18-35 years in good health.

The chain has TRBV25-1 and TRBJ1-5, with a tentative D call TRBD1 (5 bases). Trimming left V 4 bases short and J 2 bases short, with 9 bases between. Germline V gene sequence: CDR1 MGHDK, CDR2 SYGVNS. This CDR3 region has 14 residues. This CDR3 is CASSGSGRNQPQHF. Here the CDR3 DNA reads TGTGCCAGCAGTGGTTCGGGGCGCAATCAGCCCCAGCATTTT.

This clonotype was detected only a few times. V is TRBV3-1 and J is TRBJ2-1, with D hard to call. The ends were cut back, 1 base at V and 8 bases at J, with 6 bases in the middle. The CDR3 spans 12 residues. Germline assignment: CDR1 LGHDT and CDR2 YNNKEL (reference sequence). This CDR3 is CASSQVEYEQFF. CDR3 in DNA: TGTGCCAGCAGCCAAGTTGAGTATGAGCAGTTCTTC.

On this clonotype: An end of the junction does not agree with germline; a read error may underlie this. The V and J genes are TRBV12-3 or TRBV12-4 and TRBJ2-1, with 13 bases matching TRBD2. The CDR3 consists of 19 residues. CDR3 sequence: CAISFGSKGLAGAYNEQFF. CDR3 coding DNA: TGTGCCATCAGTTTTGGGTCGAAAGGACTAGCGGGGGCATACAATGAGCAGTTCTTC.

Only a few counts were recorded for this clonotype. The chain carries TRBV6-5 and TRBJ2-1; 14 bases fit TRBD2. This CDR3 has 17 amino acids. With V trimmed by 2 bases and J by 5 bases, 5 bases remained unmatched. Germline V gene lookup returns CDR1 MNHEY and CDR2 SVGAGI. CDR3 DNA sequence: TGTGCCAGCAGTTACGCGGGACTAGCGGGGGCCAACAATGAGCAGTTCTTC. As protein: CASSYAGLAGANNEQFF.

DNA of the CDR3: TGTGCCAGCAGTTCCATTCGGGACAGGGGCACCTACGAGCAGTACTTC. Its protein is CASSSIRDRGTYEQYF. The chain couples TRBV27 to TRBJ2-7; 10 nucleotides align to TRBD1. CDR1 and CDR2 (germline): MNHEY, SMNVEV (reference sequence). The J segment lost 2 bases and the V segment lost 4 bases, leaving 8 bases of the junction unmatched. CDR3 length: 16 residues.

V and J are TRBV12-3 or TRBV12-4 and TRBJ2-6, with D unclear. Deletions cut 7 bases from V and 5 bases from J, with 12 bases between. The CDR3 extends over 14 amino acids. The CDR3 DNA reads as TGTGCCAGCACGCCCTCTCGGCGGGCCAACGTCCTGACTTTC. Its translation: CASTPSRRANVLTF.

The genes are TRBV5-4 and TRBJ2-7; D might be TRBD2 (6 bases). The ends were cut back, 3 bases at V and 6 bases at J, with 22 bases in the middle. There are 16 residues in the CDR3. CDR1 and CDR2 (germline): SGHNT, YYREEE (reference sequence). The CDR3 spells CASSSDGLARGAEQYF. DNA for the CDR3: TGTGCCAGCAGCTCGGACGGCCTAGCGAGAGGAGCCGAGCAGTACTTC.

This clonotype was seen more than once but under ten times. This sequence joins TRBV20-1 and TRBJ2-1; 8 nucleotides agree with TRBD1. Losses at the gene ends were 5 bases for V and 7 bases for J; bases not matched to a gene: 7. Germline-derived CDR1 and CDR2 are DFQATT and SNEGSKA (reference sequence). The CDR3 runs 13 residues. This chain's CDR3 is CSAPTGGRNEQFF. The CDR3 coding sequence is TGCAGTGCTCCCACAGGGGGGAGGAATGAGCAGTTCTTC.

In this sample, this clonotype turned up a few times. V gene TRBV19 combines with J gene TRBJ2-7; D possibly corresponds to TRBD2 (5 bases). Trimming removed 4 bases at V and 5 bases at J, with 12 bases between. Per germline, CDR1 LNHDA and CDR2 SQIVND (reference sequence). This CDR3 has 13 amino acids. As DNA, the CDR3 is TGTGCCAGTAGTACTCAATCCGGGGACGAGCAGTACTTC. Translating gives CASSTQSGDEQYF.

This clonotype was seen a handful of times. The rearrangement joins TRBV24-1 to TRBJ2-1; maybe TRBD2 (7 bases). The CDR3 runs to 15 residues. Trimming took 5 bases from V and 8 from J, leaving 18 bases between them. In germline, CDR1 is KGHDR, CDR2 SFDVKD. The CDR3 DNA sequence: TGTGCCACCAGTGCCCTTAGGGGGGGTTTGGATGAGCAGTTCTTC. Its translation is CATSALRGGLDEQFF.

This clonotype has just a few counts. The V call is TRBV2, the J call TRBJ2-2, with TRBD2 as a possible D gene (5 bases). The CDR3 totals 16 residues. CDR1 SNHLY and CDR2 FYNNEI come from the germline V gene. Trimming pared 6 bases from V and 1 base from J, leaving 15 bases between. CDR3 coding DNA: TGTGCCAGCAGGCCGGGGTTTCTGTGGAACACCGGGGAGCTGTTTTTT. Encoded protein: CASRPGFLWNTGELFF.

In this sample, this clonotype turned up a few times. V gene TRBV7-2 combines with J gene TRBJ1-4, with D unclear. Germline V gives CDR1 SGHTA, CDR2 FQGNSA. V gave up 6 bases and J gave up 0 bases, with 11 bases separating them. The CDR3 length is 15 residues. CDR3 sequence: CASRRTLSTNEKLFF. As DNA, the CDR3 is TGTGCCAGCAGGCGGACGCTGTCAACTAATGAAAAACTGTTTTTT.

In DNA form, the CDR3 reads TGCAGTGCTGACGCGACAGTTAAAAACATTCAGTACTTC. It codes for CSADATVKNIQYF. The rearrangement joins TRBV20-1 to TRBJ2-4, with D possibly being TRBD1 (5 bases). V dropped 5 bases and J dropped 4 bases, with 12 bases sitting between them. The CDR3 contains 13 residues. Germline lookup yields CDR1 DFQATT and CDR2 SNEGSKA (reference sequence).

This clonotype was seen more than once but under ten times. CDR3 in amino acids: CASSVVQRDHYEQYF. As DNA, the CDR3 is TGTGCCAGCAGCGTAGTACAGCGGGACCACTACGAGCAGTACTTC. V and J are TRBV9 and TRBJ2-7, with TRBD2 matching over 7 bases. Germline trimming cut 0 bases from V and 3 bases from J; bases unmatched to any gene: 6. This CDR3 region has 15 residues. Germline V gene sequence: CDR1 SGDLS, CDR2 YYNGEE.

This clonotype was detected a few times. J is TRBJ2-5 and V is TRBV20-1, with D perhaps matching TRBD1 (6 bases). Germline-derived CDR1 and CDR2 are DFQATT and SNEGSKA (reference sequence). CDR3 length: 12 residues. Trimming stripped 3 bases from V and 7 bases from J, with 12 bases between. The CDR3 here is CSARTGPWTQYF. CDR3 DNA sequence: TGCAGTGCTAGGACAGGCCCTTGGACCCAGTACTTC.